This TCR beta chain emerged from a study of cytomegalovirus exposure and HLA in healthy donors. This CDR3 region has 14 residues. After removal of 7 bases from V and 3 bases from J, the junction contained 7 bases not matched to a gene. Germline CDR1 and CDR2: MNHNY and SVGAGI (reference sequence). Vbeta (60) and Jbeta (13) primers were used in the PCR. This table comes from immunoSEQ multiplex PCR, and its TCRdb copy is limited to in-frame clones, with some not included. The data show roughly 140,000 clones, and the top ten clones hold around 0.96%. In regard to this clone: Antigen specificity is unknown.

Study findings and constraints: According to the study, 180 or so TCR beta chains were cytomegalovirus-associated. The authors later found HLA-associated TCR beta chains more clonally expanded than equally common others.

This clonotype originated in a male donor in good health and CMV-seronegative. Sequencing input: PBMCs. The V and J genes are TRBV6-6 and TRBJ2-7; 9 bases line up with TRBD2. The CDR3 region has the DNA TGTGCCAGCACCCTAGCGGGGCACGTCTACGAGCAGTACTTC. Translating gives CASTLAGHVYEQYF.